This paragraph covers one T cell receptor (beta chain) sequence. Its target is not known. This record comes from a study of T cell responses to AZD1222 COVID-19 vaccine. Whole-study results and caveats: With two AZD1222 doses given, Spike-specific TCR breadth and depth both rose. Close to half of spike-specific TCRs reportedly recognize unmutated variant regions. Among AZD1222 vaccinees, only 5 to 7 were seropositive at baseline. White British people made up most donors, females outnumbered males, and clonal diversity was possibly underestimated.

The CDR3 runs 15 residues. Germline CDR1 MGHDK, CDR2 SYGVNS. V lost 3 bases and J lost 6, with 15 bases in between. Libraries were prepared by immunoSEQ multiplex PCR; TCRdb keeps only in-frame clonotypes and omits some of them. The table records roughly 99,000 clones, about nine tenths of them present only once. The receptor comes from an adult who received the AZD1222 COVID-19 vaccine. This rearrangement joins TRBV25-1 to TRBJ2-4, with D unclear. Sequencing was performed on peripheral blood, taken 28 days after the second AZD1222 dose. CDR3 sequence: CASSDPSLPTNIQYF. CDR3 nucleotides: TGTGCCAGCAGTGACCCCTCTCTACCCACAAACATTCAGTACTTC.